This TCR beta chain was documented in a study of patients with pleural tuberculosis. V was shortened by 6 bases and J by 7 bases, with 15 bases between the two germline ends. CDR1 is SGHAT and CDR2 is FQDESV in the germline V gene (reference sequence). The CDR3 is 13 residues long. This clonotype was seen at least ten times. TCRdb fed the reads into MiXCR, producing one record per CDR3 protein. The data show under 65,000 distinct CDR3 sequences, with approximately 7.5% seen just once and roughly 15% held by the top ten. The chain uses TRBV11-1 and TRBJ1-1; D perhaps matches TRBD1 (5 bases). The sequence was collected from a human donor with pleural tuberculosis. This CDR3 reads CASRGGPRDEAFF. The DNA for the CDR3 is TGTGCCAGCAGGGGGGGACCCAGAGATGAAGCTTTCTTT. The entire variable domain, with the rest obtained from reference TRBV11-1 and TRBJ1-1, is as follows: EAEVAQSPRYKITEKSQAVAFWCDPISGHATLYWYRQILGQGPELLVQFQDESVVDDSQLPKDRFSAERLKGVDSTLKIQPAELGDSAMYLCASRGGPRDEAFFGQGTRLTVV.